This entry lists 31 T cell receptor beta chains sequenced from one sample in a study of CD8 T cells in ankylosing spondylitis. Study-wide points: A TCR beta motif made of 7 to 9 highly homologous variants seemed typical of ankylosing spondylitis blood.

TCRdb re-called the 5' RACE reads with MiXCR, one entry per CDR3 protein. The sample includes about 750,000 distinct CDR3 sequences, 15% to 20% of them seen just once. What these receptors recognize is not known. The sample taken for sequencing was blood, either unsorted or a sorted T cell fraction (not recorded which). The receptors were gathered from a male donor with ankylosing spondylitis.

This chain uses TRBV20-1 with TRBJ2-6; D is perhaps TRBD1 or TRBD2 (6 bases each). Germline CDR1 reads DFQATT; CDR2 reads SNEGSKA (reference sequence). V was pared by 0 bases and J by 0 bases, with 15 bases between. CDR3 length: 18 residues. In nucleotides, the CDR3 is TGCAGTGCTAGAGATAGCGGCAGGGGAAGCTCTGGGGCCAACGTCCTGACTTTC. Residues: CSARDSGRGSSGANVLTF.

V and J are TRBV7-8 and TRBJ1-2; maybe TRBD1 (6 bases). From germline, CDR1 is SGHVS and CDR2 FQNEAQ. There are 17 residues in the CDR3. V lost 0 bases, J lost 3 bases, and 17 bases lay in between. The CDR3 reads CASSLATGGGAYYGYTF. For the CDR3, the DNA is TGTGCCAGCAGCTTAGCTACTGGCGGGGGCGCATACTATGGCTACACCTTC.

This clonotype was counted a single time. J is TRBJ1-1 and V is TRBV20-1; D is unclear. Trimming took 2 bases from V and 0 from J, leaving 13 bases between them. This CDR3 region has 15 residues. Germline V gene sequence: CDR1 DFQATT, CDR2 SNEGSKA (reference sequence). The CDR3, as DNA: TGCAGTGCTAGAAGTGTCAGGTTAATGAACACTGAAGCTTTCTTT. Translation gives CSARSVRLMNTEAFF.

This clonotype was counted ten times or more. This chain uses TRBV7-2 with TRBJ2-3, with D unclear. The V end lost 5 bases, the J end lost 6 bases, and 6 bases lay between the germline ends. Germline V lookup: CDR1 SGHTA, CDR2 FQGNSA. The CDR3 is 11 amino acids. The CDR3 protein is CASSDSDTQYF. DNA of the CDR3: TGTGCCAGCAGCGATTCCGATACGCAGTATTTT.

This clonotype was seen a few times. The chain uses TRBV27 and TRBJ1-6; 7 bases line up with TRBD1. Germline CDR1 MNHEY, CDR2 SMNVEV (reference sequence). V lost 5 bases to trimming and J lost 9 bases; unmatched junction nucleotides: 10. This CDR3 has 15 amino acids. The CDR3 spells CASSIAGTEGSPLHF. Written as DNA, the CDR3 is TGTGCCAGCAGTATCGCCGGGACAGAGGGTTCACCCCTCCACTTT.

This chain connects TRBV20-1 to TRBJ1-6, with D possibly TRBD1 on 5 matching bases. Per germline, CDR1 DFQATT and CDR2 SNEGSKA (reference sequence). CDR3 length equals 15 residues. V was cut by 6 bases and J by 10 bases, with 22 bases left in between. The CDR3 reads CSAGLAGGIESPLHF. CDR3 DNA sequence: TGCAGTGCCGGCCTGGCTGGGGGGATAGAGTCACCCCTCCACTTT.

As DNA, the CDR3 is TGTGCCAGCAGTGAAATGGAGTATAACGAGCAGTACTTC. Translated, it gives CASSEMEYNEQYF. The chain recombines TRBV25-1 with TRBJ2-7; D not resolved. V gave up 2 bases and J gave up 5 bases, with 10 bases separating them. Germline V CDR1 and CDR2: MGHDK, SYGVNS. The CDR3 totals 13 residues.

The rearrangement uses TRBV6-5 and TRBJ2-3; TRBD2 matches at 11 bases. There are 16 residues in the CDR3. Trimming at V came to 4 bases and at J to 5 bases, leaving 8 bases not matched to a gene. Germline V lookup: CDR1 MNHEY, CDR2 SVGAGI. DNA of the CDR3: TGTGCCAGCAGTTTAGCGGGGGGGCCTCCCCAAGATACGCAGTATTTT. This codes for CASSLAGGPPQDTQYF.

This chain links TRBV10-3 with TRBJ2-3; 7 bases fit TRBD2. With V trimmed by 3 bases and J by 6 bases, 6 bases remained unmatched. The CDR3 length is 14 residues. Germline values: CDR1 ENHRY, CDR2 SYGVKD. The CDR3 reads CAISDHTGGDTQYF. In DNA form, the CDR3 reads TGTGCCATCAGTGACCATACCGGGGGGGATACGCAGTATTTT.

The V gene is TRBV5-1, the J gene TRBJ2-7; maybe TRBD2 (6 bases). CDR1 is SGHRS, CDR2 YFSETQ, per germline. The CDR3 length is 15 residues. V dropped 1 base and J dropped 0 bases, with 11 bases sitting between them. The CDR3 bases are TGCGCCAGCAGCTTGTTTGCGGGGAGCTCCTACGAGCAGTACTTC. The encoded protein is CASSLFAGSSYEQYF.

The rearrangement links TRBV6-2 or TRBV6-3 to TRBJ1-1; D ambiguous. Trimming took 9 bases from V and 4 from J, leaving 12 bases between them. CDR3 length: 12 amino acids. The germline V gene encodes CDR1 MNHEY and CDR2 SVGEGT. CDR3 sequence reads: CARSLRGTEAFF. The DNA of the CDR3 is TGTGCCAGAAGCCTCCGGGGCACTGAAGCTTTCTTT.

V is TRBV29-1 and J is TRBJ2-1, with D perhaps TRBD2 (6 bases). The ends were cut back, 6 bases at V and 8 bases at J, with 20 bases in the middle. The CDR3 contains 14 residues. CDR1 SQVTM and CDR2 ANQGSEA come from the germline V gene. This CDR3 reads CSVASGYEFDEQFF. CDR3 bases: TGCAGCGTCGCGAGCGGGTATGAGTTCGATGAGCAGTTCTTC.

V usage is TRBV18 and J usage is TRBJ2-6, with 8 nucleotides matching TRBD1. The CDR3 has 13 residues. Germline-derived CDR1 and CDR2 are KGHSH and LQKENI. Losses at the gene ends were 2 bases for V and 9 bases for J; bases not matched to a gene: 0. CDR3 nucleotides: TGTGCCAGCTCACCAGGGACAGGCAACGTCCTGACTTTC. It codes for CASSPGTGNVLTF.

This clonotype occurred a few times. This rearrangement joins TRBV12-3 or TRBV12-4 to TRBJ2-1, with TRBD2 matching over 8 bases. The CDR3 consists of 14 residues. V lost 6 bases and J lost 8; bases outside the gene matches: 9. CDR3: CASSPWTSWDEQFF. CDR3 in DNA: TGTGCCAGCAGCCCTTGGACTAGCTGGGATGAGCAGTTCTTC.

The chain combines TRBV2 with TRBJ2-2, with 11 bases fitting TRBD1. V dropped 5 bases and J dropped 6; count of bases not matched to a gene: 8. The CDR3 is 16 amino acids. Looked up from germline, CDR1 is SNHLY and CDR2 is FYNNEI. The CDR3 loop is CASSKRGQGESGELFF. DNA for the CDR3: TGTGCCAGCAGTAAAAGGGGACAGGGGGAATCCGGGGAGCTGTTTTTT.

The rearrangement links TRBV10-3 to TRBJ2-3, with 12 bases matching TRBD2. J gave up 4 bases and V 11 bases, and 10 bases lay outside the gene matches. CDR1 and CDR2 from the germline V gene are ENHRY and SYGVKD. CDR3 length equals 15 residues. The CDR3 region is CAHARTSGMSDTQYF. The CDR3 DNA is TGTGCCCACGCCAGGACTAGCGGGATGTCAGATACGCAGTATTTT.

The CDR3 here is CAGRWDTPSYEQYF. CDR3 bases: TGTGCCGGTCGTTGGGACACCCCCTCCTACGAGCAGTACTTC. The rearrangement joins TRBV28 to TRBJ2-7, with TRBD1 as a possible D gene (6 bases). V lost 11 bases, J lost 0 bases, and 17 bases lay in between. The length of the CDR3 is 14 residues. Germline loops: CDR1 MDHEN, CDR2 SYDVKM.

This clonotype came up a few times. This rearrangement joins TRBV7-2 to TRBJ1-1; no clear D gene. Trimming stripped 5 bases from V and 4 bases from J, with 14 bases between. CDR3 size: 14 residues. The V gene's germline CDR1 is SGHTA and CDR2 FQGNSA. DNA for the CDR3: TGTGCCAGCAGCCCCAGGTCCAAGGGCACTGAAGCTTTCTTT. It codes for CASSPRSKGTEAFF.

This clonotype was seen more than once but under ten times. The chain carries TRBV20-1 and TRBJ1-5; weak D call: TRBD1 (5 bases). The V and J ends lost 3 bases and 1 base respectively, with 10 bases between them. CDR1 is DFQATT, CDR2 SNEGSKA, per germline (reference sequence). The CDR3 is 14 amino acids. The CDR3 here is CSASEGRSNQPQHF. The CDR3 DNA sequence: TGCAGTGCTAGCGAGGGGCGAAGCAATCAGCCCCAGCATTTT.

This clonotype came up many times. The rearrangement joins TRBV20-1 to TRBJ2-3; D is undetermined. V lost 5 bases to trimming and J lost 3 bases, with 6 bases between them. From germline, CDR1 is DFQATT and CDR2 SNEGSKA (reference sequence). This CDR3 has 11 residues. The CDR3 nucleotides read TGCAGTGCTGGCGGAACAGATACGCAGTATTTT. This encodes CSAGGTDTQYF.

V and J are TRBV7-9 and TRBJ1-5; the D is unclear. The CDR3 spans 12 residues. Germline lookup yields CDR1 SEHNR and CDR2 FQNEAQ (reference sequence). Trimming shortened V by 4 bases and J by 10 bases, and 11 bases separated the two germline ends. The CDR3 nucleotides are TGTGCCAGCAGCTACCAAATCGGTCCCCAGCATTTT. Its translation is CASSYQIGPQHF.

This clonotype has at least ten counts. The chain links TRBV7-9 to TRBJ2-7; TRBD2 is a possible D gene (5 bases). V dropped 4 bases and J dropped 0 bases, with 13 bases sitting between them. Germline V gene lookup returns CDR1 SEHNR and CDR2 FQNEAQ (reference sequence). The CDR3 is 15 amino acids. The CDR3 DNA reads TGTGCCAGCAGCTCAGGACGACTAAGCTCCTACGAGCAGTACTTC. Its protein product is CASSSGRLSSYEQYF.

This clonotype appeared a few times. The chain carries TRBV12-3 or TRBV12-4 and TRBJ2-5; either TRBD1 or TRBD2 may fit D (5 bases each). The CDR3 has 14 amino acids. V lost 3 bases, J lost 7 bases, and 15 bases lay in between. The DNA of the CDR3 is TGTGCCAGCAGTTTGTCTTGGGACCTGGGGACCCAGTACTTC. Translating gives CASSLSWDLGTQYF.

This clonotype showed up just a few times. The chain recombines TRBV10-3 with TRBJ2-6; the D is unclear. This CDR3 contains 13 residues. Germline lookup yields CDR1 ENHRY and CDR2 SYGVKD. Trimming took off 4 bases at V and 12 bases at J, with 13 bases between the two ends. CDR3 in amino acids: CAISAPTLPVLTF. The CDR3 DNA reads as TGTGCCATCAGTGCACCGACCCTTCCCGTCCTGACTTTC.

Ten or more counts support this clonotype. The chain employs TRBV12-3 or TRBV12-4 and TRBJ1-1, with D perhaps matching TRBD1 (5 bases). This CDR3 region has 13 residues. V was clipped by 6 bases and J by 3 bases, with 11 bases between them. This chain's CDR3 is CASSRGVHTEAFF. The CDR3 coding sequence is TGTGCCAGCAGCCGGGGGGTACACACTGAAGCTTTCTTT.

The table lists this clonotype with a few counts. V and J are TRBV4-3 and TRBJ2-1, with TRBD2 matching over 11 bases. The germline gives CDR1 LGHNA, CDR2 YSLEER. J was trimmed by 5 bases and V by 4 bases; bases with no gene match: 10. This CDR3 contains 17 residues. The DNA of the CDR3 is TGCGCCAGCAGCCGGTTAACCGGGACTAGCGGTAACAATGAGCAGTTCTTC. This gives the protein CASSRLTGTSGNNEQFF.

This clonotype was detected only a few times. CDR3 sequence reads: CASSLSSGHNEQFF. The CDR3 coding sequence is TGTGCCAGCAGTTTATCCAGCGGACACAATGAGCAGTTCTTC. The V call is TRBV12-3 or TRBV12-4, the J call TRBJ2-1; TRBD2 might be the D (5 bases). With 2 bases removed from V and 5 bases from J, the gap between germline ends came to 10 bases. The CDR3 contains 14 residues.

At least ten counts were recorded for this clonotype. The chain is built from TRBV12-3 or TRBV12-4 and TRBJ1-4; no reliable D call. V lost 6 bases and J 7 bases, leaving 18 bases between the germline ends. The CDR3 sequence is 15 residues long. The CDR3 DNA follows: TGTGCCAGCAGCACCGGCGGCAGTCCCCCTGAAAAACTGTTTTTT. It specifies CASSTGGSPPEKLFF.

This clonotype was picked up many times. The V call is TRBV29-1, the J call TRBJ2-7, with D perhaps matching TRBD1 (5 bases). The CDR3 contains 13 residues. Germline assignment: CDR1 SQVTM and CDR2 ANQGSEA. Trimming left V 4 bases short and J 2 bases short, with 12 bases between. The CDR3 coding sequence is TGCAGCGTTGGAAAGGGGATCCCCTACGAGCAGTACTTC. Protein: CSVGKGIPYEQYF.

This chain joins TRBV29-1 and TRBJ1-4; D possibly corresponds to TRBD1 (5 bases). Germline V gene lookup returns CDR1 SQVTM and CDR2 ANQGSEA. This CDR3 has 18 amino acids. The V end lost 2 bases, the J end lost 0 bases, and 19 bases lay between the germline ends. The CDR3 sequence: CSVEIAGPSQTTNEKLFF. The CDR3 region has the DNA TGCAGCGTTGAAATCGCAGGGCCCTCACAAACAACTAATGAAAAACTGTTTTTT.

There are a few counts of this clonotype. Its ends do not fully match the called genes, so a read error is possible. The V call is TRBV6-5, the J call TRBJ1-6; possible D gene TRBD1, 5 bases. The V gene's germline CDR1 is MNHEY and CDR2 SVGAGI. This CDR3 region has 16 residues. CDR3 DNA: TGTGCCAGCAGTTACTCCCAGGGAAGGAGTAATCCACCCCTCCACTTT. Encoded protein: CASSYSQGRSNPPLHF.